The clone carrying this TCR beta chain was counted only a few times. Data came from immunoSEQ multiplex PCR; TCRdb stores just in-frame clones and leaves some out. The sample comprises under 200,000 clones, around 92% of which are singletons, and more than 3.5% rests with the top ten. The CDR3 is 14 amino acids. The germline V gene encodes CDR1 LNHDA and CDR2 SQIVND (reference sequence). The V end was cut by 10 bases, the J end by 2 bases, with 14 bases between. The data originate from a study of cytomegalovirus exposure and HLA in healthy donors. The sequence was collected from a man younger than 30 in good health and CMV-seropositive. The source material was PBMCs. The chain combines TRBV19 with TRBJ2-2, with TRBD1 as a possible D gene (6 bases). CDR3 nucleotides: TGTGCCACCTCGAGGACAGCTAACACCGGGGAGCTGTTTTTT. It is translated as CATSRTANTGELFF.